This TCR beta chain was documented in a study of CD8 T cells in ankylosing spondylitis. General study findings and limits: Blood from ankylosing spondylitis patients appeared to carry a characteristic roughly eight-variant TCR beta motif.

TCRdb analysed the 5' RACE reads with MiXCR anew, one entry per CDR3 protein. Of under 450,000 distinct CDR3 sequences detected, approximately 17% appear once; the ten largest clones hold 0.85% to 1.3%. Trimming took off 2 bases at V and 0 bases at J, with 13 bases between the two ends. This CDR3 is 16 amino acids long. Germline V CDR1 and CDR2: SGHAT, FQNNGV. In the case of this clonotype: The antigen remains unidentified.

The sequence came from a male donor with ankylosing spondylitis. Specimen: blood, either unsorted or a sorted T cell fraction (not recorded which). The V call is TRBV11-2, the J call TRBJ1-2, with D possibly matching TRBD1 (5 bases). DNA of the CDR3: TGTGCCAGCAGCTTACAGGGTGGTAGGGCTAACTATGGCTACACCTTC. Translated: CASSLQGGRANYGYTF.